One T cell receptor beta chain is described in this entry. Original processing notes: Scientists estimated how many nucleated cells there were by amplifying reference gene primers. Repertoires were generated with immunoSEQ multiplex PCR, while TCRdb's copy carries only in-frame clones and drops some. The DNA was the basis for D and trimming; V, J and clone size are from that table. The table has 200,000 to 250,000 clones, around 85% seen once. This sample was included in a study of blood T cell repertoires in COVID-19. Background on the study: T cells, B-cell-depleted T cells, or PBMCs provided the cDNA or gDNA that served as material.

Participants' reported clinical history set cohort assignment. V was trimmed by 2 bases and J by 6 bases, leaving 39 bases between them. The germline V gene has CDR1 KGHDR and CDR2 SFDVKD. The CDR3 length is 24 residues. Sequenced sample: PBMCs or T cells enriched from blood (not recorded which). The sequence was obtained from a woman aged 45-65 years in a cohort exposed to, infected with or recovered from COVID-19 (not recorded which). The chain links TRBV24-1 to TRBJ2-2; D possibly corresponds to TRBD2 (5 bases). The CDR3 coding sequence is TGTGCCACCAGTGATTCGGCTGGGCCCCTAAAAGTCGGTGTTAGCAAACTCGGGGCCGGGGAGCTGTTTTTT. The encoded protein is CATSDSAGPLKVGVSKLGAGELFF.